Each of the 7 T cell receptor beta chains below was sequenced from the same sample in a study of blood T cell repertoires in COVID-19. Generated by immunoSEQ multiplex PCR, the TCRdb table keeps only in-frame clones and is missing some. The sample holds approximately 300,000 clones; 80% to 95% are singletons and the top ten take about 7%. Sequencing was carried out using peripheral blood. All receptors come from a woman in her 30s with COVID-19, enrolled during active disease.

This clone has a single count. This chain uses TRBV5-1 with TRBJ2-5; D is ambiguous. The CDR3 has 14 residues. The V gene lost 4 bases and the J gene lost 1 base, with 11 bases spanning the gap. In germline, CDR1 is SGHRS, CDR2 YFSETQ. CDR3 in DNA: TGCGCCAGCAGCCCCGAATGGAGCCAAGAGACCCAGTACTTC. This encodes CASSPEWSQETQYF.

J is TRBJ1-5 and V is TRBV11-2; D not certain. V was trimmed by 2 bases and J by 10 bases, leaving 15 bases between them. Looked up from germline, CDR1 is SGHAT and CDR2 is FQNNGV. CDR3 size: 14 residues. CDR3 protein: CASSLNGDQSPQHF. In nucleotides, the CDR3 is TGTGCCAGCAGCTTAAATGGAGATCAGTCCCCCCAGCATTTT.

The rearrangement uses TRBV14 and TRBJ2-1; D unresolved. Germline CDR1 and CDR2: SGHDN and FVKESK. Trimming left V 1 base short and J 0 bases short, with 7 bases between. The CDR3 length is 15 residues. The CDR3 reads CASSQGVSSYNEQFF. The CDR3 DNA sequence: TGTGCCAGCAGCCAAGGAGTGAGCTCCTACAATGAGCAGTTCTTC.

V and J are TRBV30 and TRBJ2-3, with 10 bases matching TRBD2. The junction had 11 bases not matched to a gene; V was cut back by 2 bases and J by 6 bases. Germline-derived CDR1 and CDR2 are GTSNPN and SVGIG (reference sequence). This CDR3 comprises 16 residues. Here the CDR3 DNA reads TGTGCCTGGAGTCTGACTAGCGGGTTTCCCCTGGATACGCAGTATTTT. Amino acid sequence: CAWSLTSGFPLDTQYF.

This chain connects TRBV19 to TRBJ1-5, with 7 bases identical to TRBD1. Germline V lookup: CDR1 LNHDA, CDR2 SQIVND (reference sequence). The junction had 11 bases not matched to a gene; V was cut back by 6 bases and J by 3 bases. CDR3 length: 16 residues. DNA for the CDR3: TGTGCCAGTAGCACCCGGATGACAGGGTCCAATCAGCCCCAGCATTTT. Amino acid sequence: CASSTRMTGSNQPQHF.

The V call is TRBV28, the J call TRBJ2-7, with 8 bases aligning to TRBD2. The CDR3 loop spans 16 amino acids. The germline CDR1 and CDR2 sequences are MDHEN and SYDVKM. The V and J ends lost 2 bases and 0 bases, in that order; junction bases with no gene match: 6. CDR3 sequence (DNA): TGTGCCAGCAGTTTAAGGACTAGCTATAGCTCCTACGAGCAGTACTTC. It codes for CASSLRTSYSSYEQYF.

This clone was counted a few times. V gene TRBV4-3 combines with J gene TRBJ1-4; D is uncertain. Germline lookup yields CDR1 LGHNA and CDR2 YSLEER. The CDR3 runs 16 residues. V shed 0 bases and J shed 0 bases, with 8 bases lying between them. CDR3 region: CASSQDGRTTNEKLFF. The CDR3 nucleotides read TGCGCCAGCAGCCAAGATGGCCGAACAACTAATGAAAAACTGTTTTTT.